One sample yielded the 8 T cell receptor beta chains listed below, sequenced in a study of PD-1 blockade in classical Hodgkin lymphoma. Method: immunoSEQ multiplex PCR; TCRdb's copy keeps in-frame clones and lacks some. This sample has about 61,000 clones, with 70% to 90% found just once. Time point meaning: cycle 4 day 1 (C4D1), after about 6 weeks of nivolumab. Each patient relapsed following autologous stem cell transplantation, and prior brentuximab vedotin exposure differed. The starting material was peripheral blood mononuclear cells (PBMCs), obtained before the fourth cycle of nivolumab. All receptors come from a human donor with classical Hodgkin lymphoma.

The chain couples TRBV7-9 to TRBJ1-3, with D uncertain. Germline V CDR1 and CDR2: SEHNR, FQNEAQ (reference sequence). CDR3 length: 13 amino acids. The germline V and J ends were trimmed by 8 bases and 0 bases, with 8 bases remaining between them. As DNA, the CDR3 is TGTGCCAGCCTGGTGAGCTCTGGAAACACCATATATTTT. Translated: CASLVSSGNTIYF.

The rearrangement links TRBV15 to TRBJ1-6, with TRBD1 matching 7 bases. The CDR3 runs to 18 residues. Germline loops: CDR1 LNHNV, CDR2 YYDKDF (reference sequence). The V segment lost 0 bases and the J segment 7 bases; nucleotides outside the gene matches: 12. This CDR3 is CATSRDWNRGQLNSPLHF. For the CDR3, the DNA is TGTGCCACCAGCAGAGATTGGAACAGGGGCCAGTTGAATTCACCCCTCCACTTT.

The J gene is TRBJ2-7, the V gene TRBV5-1; D gene ambiguous. The CDR3 runs to 16 residues. Trimming left V 0 bases short and J 0 bases short, with 13 bases between. CDR1 is SGHRS, CDR2 YFSETQ, per germline. The CDR3 nucleotides are TGCGCCAGCAGCTTGGTCCGGGCCGGAAGCTCCTACGAGCAGTACTTC. It encodes CASSLVRAGSSYEQYF.

This clone was counted only a few times. The chain recombines TRBV5-1 with TRBJ1-2, with TRBD1 matching over 10 bases. Germline V gene data show CDR1 as SGHRS and CDR2 as YFSETQ. V lost 6 bases, J lost 0 bases, and 11 bases stayed unmatched. The length of the CDR3 is 17 residues. The CDR3, as DNA: TGCGCCAGCACCCCCGGGACAGGGGTTCATTCTAACTATGGCTACACCTTC. Residues: CASTPGTGVHSNYGYTF.

V and J are TRBV4-1 and TRBJ1-2; TRBD1 agrees at 9 bases. The V gene's germline CDR1 is MGHRA and CDR2 YSYEKL. Trimming at V came to 0 bases and at J to 9 bases, leaving 23 bases not matched to a gene. This CDR3 has 20 residues. CDR3 nucleotide sequence: TGCGCCAGCAGCCAAGAAGCCCTAAAAAGGGACAGGGCATCACTTGTGCGCTACACCTTC. It translates to CASSQEALKRDRASLVRYTF.

The V gene is TRBV7-9, the J gene TRBJ2-1; D gene uncertain. Germline assignment: CDR1 SEHNR and CDR2 FQNEAQ (reference sequence). V gave up 4 bases and J gave up 3 bases, with 13 bases separating them. The CDR3 runs 15 residues. The CDR3 sequence: CASSSFLSDYNEQFF. CDR3 in DNA: TGTGCCAGCAGCTCCTTCTTGAGCGACTACAATGAGCAGTTCTTC.

The chain carries TRBV29-1 and TRBJ2-7, with 8 bases that match TRBD1. Germline V CDR1 and CDR2: SQVTM, ANQGSEA. V shed 4 bases and J 4 bases; nucleotides not matched to a gene: 9. The CDR3 extends over 14 amino acids. CDR3 region: CSVGSLQGAYEQYF. CDR3 in DNA: TGCAGCGTTGGATCGCTGCAGGGGGCTTACGAGCAGTACTTC.

This clone appeared once. The CDR3: CASSVEDSIGTEAFF. The CDR3 DNA reads TGCGCCAGCAGTGTTGAAGACTCTATTGGTACTGAAGCTTTCTTT. This chain joins TRBV10-1 and TRBJ1-1; D call uncertain. The CDR3 runs to 15 residues. V gave up 4 bases and J gave up 5 bases, with 17 bases separating them. Germline V gene sequence: CDR1 WNHNN, CDR2 SYGVQD (reference sequence).